This is a list of T cell receptor beta chains from one sample in a study of Ad26.COV2.S vaccination and SARS-CoV-2 variants. The data were produced by immunoSEQ multiplex PCR, yet TCRdb's version contains in-frame clones alone and is incomplete. The repertoire includes fewer than 500,000 clones, around nine tenths of them detected once, and 12% sits in the top ten. Sample: peripheral blood, taken in a trial of Ad26.COV2.S vaccine versus placebo. These receptors were taken from a person aged 18-65 years who received the Ad26.COV2.S COVID-19 vaccine or a placebo. Each CDR3 is given with its conserved first and last residue. A D gene is named only where the DNA matches it firmly. Size is stated for part of the rows, as once, few or many counts, or as a class when the clone is expanded.

v_call	cdr3_length	j_call	d_call	clone_size	cdr3_aa	cdr3_nt
TRBV4-1	17	TRBJ1-5	-	-	CASSQGYPDFSNQPQHF	TGCGCCAGCAGCCAAGGTTATCCAGATTTTAGCAATCAGCCCCAGCATTTT
TRBV30	15	TRBJ1-5	-	-	CAWSERGTSNQPQHF	TGTGCCTGGAGTGAGAGGGGTACTAGCAATCAGCCCCAGCATTTT
TRBV6-5	14	TRBJ2-7	TRBD2	-	CASKDLAGDYEQYF	TGTGCCAGCAAAGATCTAGCGGGAGACTACGAGCAGTACTTC
TRBV19	16	TRBJ2-1	-	-	CASRVSGGSSYNEQFF	TGTGCCAGCCGTGTCAGCGGAGGAAGCTCCTACAATGAGCAGTTCTTC
TRBV5-1	16	TRBJ2-2	-	-	CASGGKGRTNTGELFF	TGCGCCAGCGGAGGGAAGGGCCGAACGAACACCGGGGAGCTGTTTTTT
TRBV6-5	14	TRBJ2-7	TRBD1	-	CASGAGTGLREQYF	TGTGCCAGCGGCGCCGGGACAGGGCTCCGCGAGCAGTACTTC
TRBV7-3	17	TRBJ2-2	-	-	CASRGGGTPGGTGELFF	TGTGCCAGCAGGGGAGGGGGGACCCCGGGCGGCACCGGGGAGCTGTTTTTT
TRBV6-6	18	TRBJ1-5	TRBD1	few	CASSPGTGAGIRNQPQHF	TGTGCCAGCAGTCCGGGGACAGGGGCCGGAATACGCAATCAGCCCCAGCATTTT
TRBV5-1	17	TRBJ2-7	-	-	CASSLASTGALSYEQYF	TGCGCCAGCAGCTTGGCTTCGACGGGGGCCCTCTCCTACGAGCAGTACTTC
TRBV12-3/TRBV12-4	13	TRBJ2-7	-	-	CASSFRSSYEQYF	TGTGCCAGCAGTTTTCGTTCCTCCTACGAGCAGTACTTC
TRBV7-7	16	TRBJ2-1	TRBD2	-	CASSLALGEGYNEQFF	TGTGCCAGCAGCTTAGCGTTGGGGGAGGGATACAATGAGCAGTTCTTC
TRBV7-8	19	TRBJ2-7	TRBD2	-	CASSLVSLAGGPSPYEQYF	TGTGCCAGCAGCTTAGTAAGTCTAGCGGGAGGGCCTAGCCCCTACGAGCAGTACTTC
TRBV10-1	12	TRBJ2-6	-	few	CASSVCRCVLTF	TGCGCCAGCAGTGTTTGTCGTTGCGTCCTGACTTTC
TRBV27	16	TRBJ1-3	TRBD1	-	CASSFPDRGPRNTIYF	TGTGCCAGCAGTTTTCCCGACAGGGGGCCCAGAAACACCATATATTTT
TRBV11-1	16	TRBJ2-1	-	-	CASSPRTLSSYNEQFF	TGTGCCAGCAGCCCGAGGACCCTTAGCTCCTACAATGAGCAGTTCTTC
TRBV10-3	13	TRBJ2-3	TRBD2	-	CAIGLVSADTQYF	TGTGCCATCGGACTAGTCTCCGCAGATACGCAGTATTTT
TRBV11-2	10	TRBJ2-7	-	-	CASGIGEQYF	TGTGCCAGCGGAATAGGGGAGCAGTACTTC
TRBV7-2	15	TRBJ2-5	TRBD1	-	CASSLDRAPQETQYF	TGTGCCAGCAGCTTGGACAGGGCCCCCCAAGAGACCCAGTACTTC
TRBV13	16	TRBJ2-3	TRBD2	-	CASSLGTSGSTDTQYF	TGTGCCAGCAGCCTGGGGACTAGCGGGAGCACAGATACGCAGTATTTT
TRBV4-1	15	TRBJ2-7	-	-	CASSQVTGGAYEQYF	TGCGCCAGCAGCCAAGTAACAGGGGGGGCCTACGAGCAGTACTTC
TRBV2	12	TRBJ2-7	-	-	CASSDLTYEQYF	TGTGCCAGCAGTGACCTCACCTACGAGCAGTACTTC
TRBV6-5	14	TRBJ2-7	TRBD1	-	CASMPGTGGDEQYF	TGTGCCAGCATGCCCGGGACAGGGGGGGACGAGCAGTACTTC
TRBV19	19	TRBJ2-6	TRBD2	-	CASSPRTSGSLLPANVLTF	TGTGCCAGTAGTCCAAGGACTAGCGGGAGTCTTTTGCCGGCCAACGTCCTGACTTTC
TRBV7-8	16	TRBJ2-7	TRBD2	-	CASSSVTSGYIYEQYF	TGTGCCAGCAGCTCTGTAACTAGCGGGTACATCTACGAGCAGTACTTC
TRBV16	14	TRBJ1-5	-	-	CASSLLRVVEPQHF	TGTGCCAGCAGCCTTCTCAGGGTGGTGGAGCCCCAGCATTTT
TRBV19	18	TRBJ2-1	TRBD2	-	CASRTGTSGRGSYNEQFF	TGTGCCAGTAGAACCGGGACTAGCGGGAGGGGGTCCTACAATGAGCAGTTCTTC
TRBV7-2	15	TRBJ2-3	-	-	CASSLARRSTDTQYF	TGTGCCAGCAGCTTAGCGAGGAGGAGCACAGATACGCAGTATTTT
TRBV2	13	TRBJ2-7	-	-	CASNRDAGYEQYF	TGTGCCAGCAACCGGGACGCCGGCTACGAGCAGTACTTC
TRBV7-9	12	TRBJ1-5	-	-	CASSLDGQAQHF	TGTGCCAGCAGCTTAGATGGTCAAGCCCAGCATTTT
TRBV7-9	16	TRBJ2-7	TRBD2	-	CASSLAGGSFTYEQYF	TGTGCCAGCAGCTTAGCGGGCGGGAGCTTCACCTACGAGCAGTACTTC
TRBV28	15	TRBJ1-2	-	-	CASSPYLTGTYGYTF	TGTGCCAGCAGCCCCTACTTGACAGGAACCTATGGCTACACCTTC
TRBV28	11	TRBJ1-1	-	-	CASSFKSEAFF	TGTGCCAGCAGTTTTAAGTCTGAAGCTTTCTTT
TRBV3-1/TRBV3-2	15	TRBJ1-5	-	-	CASSQELGTRQPQHF	TGTGCCAGCAGCCAAGAACTGGGAACGAGGCAGCCCCAGCATTTT
TRBV5-1	17	TRBJ2-3	-	-	CASSLGGSAYSTDTQYF	TGCGCCAGCAGCTTGGGAGGGTCAGCCTATAGCACAGATACGCAGTATTTT
TRBV28	14	TRBJ2-3	-	-	CASSSPTNRGTQYF	TGTGCCAGCAGTTCCCCAACAAACAGAGGTACGCAGTATTTT
TRBV18	14	TRBJ2-2	-	-	CASSPNYQDGELFF	TGTGCCAGCTCACCAAATTATCAAGACGGGGAGCTGTTTTTT
TRBV11-2	16	TRBJ2-7	TRBD2	-	CASSSGTSGTSYEQYF	TGTGCCAGCAGCTCCGGGACTAGCGGTACCTCCTACGAGCAGTACTTC
TRBV20-1	11	TRBJ1-2	-	-	CSAGSLYGYTF	TGCAGTGCTGGCAGCCTCTATGGCTACACCTTC
TRBV7-3	13	TRBJ2-3	TRBD1	-	CASRPPGGETQYF	TGTGCCAGCAGACCTCCAGGGGGAGAGACGCAGTATTTT
TRBV30	14	TRBJ1-6	-	once	CAWSVGQGGSPLHF	TGTGCCTGGAGTGTGGGTCAGGGAGGATCACCCCTCCACTTT
TRBV15	13	TRBJ2-7	-	-	CATSGGRFYEQYF	TGTGCCACCAGCGGAGGCAGGTTCTACGAGCAGTACTTC
TRBV3-1/TRBV3-2	15	TRBJ2-5	TRBD1	-	CASSPTGGRQETQYF	TGTGCCAGCAGCCCCACAGGGGGCCGCCAAGAGACCCAGTACTTC
TRBV18	17	TRBJ1-5	TRBD1	-	CASSPQTGGESNQPQHF	TGTGCCAGCTCACCACAGACAGGGGGAGAGAGCAATCAGCCCCAGCATTTT
TRBV27	12	TRBJ2-2	-	few	CASSLYGGELFF	TGTGCCAGCAGTTTATATGGCGGGGAGCTGTTTTTT
TRBV5-1	13	TRBJ2-5	-	-	CASSYSAKETQYF	TGCGCCAGCAGCTATAGCGCCAAAGAGACCCAGTACTTC
TRBV19	11	TRBJ2-3	-	-	CASSIADTQYF	TGTGCCAGTAGTATAGCAGATACGCAGTATTTT
TRBV27	14	TRBJ2-7	-	-	CASSSTGGVYEQYF	TGTGCCAGCAGTTCGACAGGTGGGGTGTACGAGCAGTACTTC
TRBV18	13	TRBJ2-5	-	once	CASSPGSGETQYF	TGTGCCAGCTCACCAGGCTCGGGAGAGACCCAGTACTTC
TRBV3-1/TRBV3-2	11	TRBJ2-5	-	once	CASSFGETQYF	TGTGCCAGCAGCTTTGGAGAGACCCAGTACTTC